The clone carrying this T cell receptor (beta chain) appeared many times. The sample is drawn from a study of early T cells in non-severe SARS-CoV-2 infection. About the research overall: Chains were unpaired, as sequencing was done on bulk RNA from unsorted whole blood.

Each cDNA molecule carried a unique molecular identifier. TCRdb analysed the 5' RACE reads with MiXCR anew, one entry per CDR3 protein. The sample lists about 77,000 distinct CDR3 sequences; about 9.6% were seen once. Germline V lookup: CDR1 KGHDR, CDR2 SFDVKD. The germline V and J ends were trimmed by 3 bases and 7 bases, with 14 bases remaining between them. The CDR3 extends over 15 amino acids. The sequence was collected from an adult who was a healthcare worker with PCR-confirmed SARS-CoV-2 infection or an uninfected control (not recorded which). Material: whole blood. The chain uses TRBV24-1 and TRBJ2-2, with a tentative D call TRBD1 (5 bases). The CDR3 loop is CATSDPEGVGGELFF. The CDR3 DNA reads TGTGCCACCAGTGATCCTGAAGGGGTCGGCGGGGAGCTGTTTTTT.